Listed here are 15 T cell receptor beta chains from one sample, sequenced in a study of blood T cell repertoires in COVID-19. Sequencing was performed with immunoSEQ multiplex PCR; in TCRdb, only in-frame clones are kept and a portion is missing. Here the sample spans 400,000 to 550,000 clones, around nine tenths being singletons. The specimen was PBMCs or T cells enriched from blood (not recorded which). These receptors came from a woman aged 18 to 35 with acute COVID-19.

About this clone: This same CDR3 is encoded by further DNA sequences in the sample. V and J are TRBV12-3 or TRBV12-4 and TRBJ1-1, with TRBD1 identical over 8 bases. The CDR3 is made up of 13 amino acids. J lost 5 bases, V lost 5 bases, and 4 bases had no gene match. The CDR3 DNA reads as TGTGCCAGCAGTCGGACAGGGCGAACTGAAGCTTTCTTT. Translated: CASSRTGRTEAFF.

This clone was counted a single time. This chain links TRBV10-1 with TRBJ1-1; weak D call: TRBD1 (6 bases). CDR1 WNHNN and CDR2 SYGVQD come from the germline V gene (reference sequence). The CDR3 spans 15 residues. V was shortened by 6 bases and J by 4 bases, with 18 bases between the two germline ends. The CDR3 DNA reads TGCGCCAGCAGCCCCGCGGGAGGAGGGGGCACTGAAGCTTTCTTT. It encodes CASSPAGGGGTEAFF.

The J gene is TRBJ2-7, the V gene TRBV7-2; D uncertain. Deletions cut 5 bases from V and 2 bases from J, with 10 bases between. CDR3 size: 13 residues. Per germline, CDR1 SGHTA and CDR2 FQGNSA. CDR3 sequence reads: CASSQHQAYEQYF. The CDR3 nucleotides read TGTGCCAGCAGCCAACACCAAGCCTACGAGCAGTACTTC.

The J gene is TRBJ2-4, the V gene TRBV27, with 7 positions matching TRBD2. This CDR3 region has 18 residues. Per the germline V gene, CDR1 is MNHEY and CDR2 is SMNVEV (reference sequence). V lost 4 bases, J lost 2 bases, and 14 bases stayed unmatched. CDR3 region: CASSSEATSRGSKNIQYF. The CDR3 DNA reads TGTGCCAGCAGTTCGGAAGCGACTAGCCGGGGGTCCAAAAACATTCAGTACTTC.

The chain links TRBV11-2 to TRBJ2-1; D perhaps matches TRBD1 (6 bases). This CDR3 spans 14 amino acids. The V gene's germline CDR1 is SGHAT and CDR2 FQNNGV. Trimming removed 5 bases from V and 6 bases from J, with 14 bases in between. CDR3 nucleotide sequence: TGTGCCAGCAGCCTTCAGGGGCACTCCAATGAGCAGTTCTTC. Its protein is CASSLQGHSNEQFF.

The chain employs TRBV9 and TRBJ1-4, with D maybe TRBD1 (5 bases). Germline loops: CDR1 SGDLS, CDR2 YYNGEE. The germline V and J ends were trimmed by 2 bases and 1 base, with 9 bases remaining between them. The CDR3 is 15 amino acids. CDR3 loop: CASSVMGGTNEKLFF. The CDR3 coding sequence is TGTGCCAGCAGCGTCATGGGGGGAACTAATGAAAAACTGTTTTTT.

The rearrangement links TRBV18 to TRBJ2-2, with TRBD2 identical over 9 bases. Germline V CDR1 and CDR2: KGHSH, LQKENI. The J segment lost 5 bases and the V segment lost 6 bases, leaving 10 bases of the junction unmatched. This CDR3 spans 16 amino acids. The CDR3 reads CASSPVAGAGTGELFF. Written as DNA, the CDR3 is TGTGCCAGCTCGCCCGTAGCGGGGGCCGGGACCGGGGAGCTGTTTTTT.

This clone showed up just once. The V gene is TRBV6-2 or TRBV6-3, the J gene TRBJ2-3, with D hard to call. The CDR3 has 13 residues. CDR1 is MNHEY and CDR2 is SVGEGT in the germline V gene. V was clipped by 2 bases and J by 4 bases, with 7 bases between them. CDR3 sequence reads: CASSYPWPDTQYF. In nucleotides, the CDR3 is TGTGCCAGCAGTTACCCGTGGCCAGATACGCAGTATTTT.

This CDR3 is CASSGQEDQPQHF. CDR3 nucleotide sequence: TGTGCCAGCAGCGGACAGGAAGATCAGCCCCAGCATTTT. The genes are TRBV11-3 and TRBJ1-5; 7 bases map to TRBD1. The J segment lost 5 bases and the V segment lost 5 bases, leaving 3 bases of the junction unmatched. Germline values: CDR1 SGHNT, CDR2 YENEEA. CDR3 length: 13 amino acids.

The genes are TRBV5-1 and TRBJ1-5; 8 bases are shared with TRBD1. The germline CDR1 and CDR2 sequences are SGHRS and YFSETQ. The V and J ends lost 0 bases and 6 bases, in that order; junction bases with no gene match: 8. The length of the CDR3 is 16 residues. CDR3: CASSLAPGGSGQPQHF. The DNA for the CDR3 is TGCGCCAGCAGCTTGGCCCCAGGGGGCTCCGGTCAGCCCCAGCATTTT.

The chain combines TRBV12-3 or TRBV12-4 with TRBJ1-2; D remains unclear. Trimming removed 3 bases from V and 3 bases from J, with 2 bases in between. This CDR3 contains 11 residues. The CDR3 sequence: CASSFYYGYTF. The CDR3 region has the DNA TGTGCCAGCAGTTTCTACTATGGCTACACCTTC.

The rearrangement joins TRBV19 to TRBJ2-7, with 9 bases identical to TRBD1. Germline CDR1 is LNHDA and CDR2 is SQIVND (reference sequence). This CDR3 spans 15 amino acids. V lost 5 bases, J lost 3 bases, and 8 bases stayed unmatched. CDR3 region: CASSVIRDRDYEQYF. CDR3 nucleotides: TGTGCCAGTAGTGTTATCCGGGACAGGGACTACGAGCAGTACTTC.

This clone was observed once. The V and J genes are TRBV5-4 and TRBJ2-1; TRBD2 aligns across 9 bases. Germline loops: CDR1 SGHNT, CDR2 YYREEE (reference sequence). The CDR3 loop spans 15 amino acids. The junction had 4 bases not matched to a gene; V was cut back by 0 bases and J by 6 bases. The CDR3 loop reads CASSLESGGINEQFF. CDR3 in DNA: TGTGCCAGCAGCTTGGAAAGCGGGGGGATCAATGAGCAGTTCTTC.

The chain has TRBV11-2 and TRBJ2-1, with a tentative D call TRBD2 (6 bases). Germline loops: CDR1 SGHAT, CDR2 FQNNGV. The CDR3 contains 13 residues. V gave up 6 bases and J gave up 9 bases, with 15 bases separating them. The CDR3 here is CASRSASAVEQFF. In DNA form, the CDR3 reads TGTGCCAGCAGATCTGCTAGCGCCGTTGAGCAGTTCTTC.

This chain uses TRBV19 with TRBJ2-3; 7 positions agree with TRBD2. Germline CDR1 and CDR2: LNHDA and SQIVND (reference sequence). CDR3 length: 14 amino acids. V trimming: 10 bases; J trimming: 4 bases; junction bases outside the gene matches: 11. Here the CDR3 reads CANRTRGTSDTQYF. The CDR3 DNA is TGTGCCAATCGTACGCGGGGGACGTCAGATACGCAGTATTTT.